The 27 T cell receptor beta chains reported below all come from one sample, sequenced in a study of radiotherapy plus CTLA-4 blockade in lung cancer. Clones were sequenced by immunoSEQ multiplex PCR, and TCRdb holds only the in-frame ones, with some missing. The table shows around 45,000 clones, with roughly 76% occurring only once. Sample: peripheral blood, taken from a patient treated with radiotherapy plus ipilimumab. These receptors all come from a human donor with non-small cell lung cancer who had a complete response to radiotherapy plus ipilimumab.

The J gene is TRBJ2-7, the V gene TRBV6-5; 10 nucleotides agree with TRBD1. The germline V gene has CDR1 MNHEY and CDR2 SVGAGI. With 2 bases clipped from V and 2 bases from J, the junction kept 3 bases outside the gene matches. The CDR3 consists of 15 residues. CDR3 sequence reads: CASSYRDRGAYEQYF. As DNA, the CDR3 is TGTGCCAGCAGTTACCGGGACAGGGGTGCCTACGAGCAGTACTTC.

This chain joins TRBV11-2 and TRBJ2-7; 9 bases match TRBD1. The germline CDR1 and CDR2 sequences are SGHAT and FQNNGV. The trim removed 4 bases at V and 4 bases at J, leaving 5 bases unmatched. The CDR3 has 14 residues. CDR3 loop: CASSYPGQGYEQYF. The DNA of the CDR3 is TGTGCCAGCAGCTACCCGGGACAGGGTTACGAGCAGTACTTC.

The rearrangement uses TRBV25-1 and TRBJ2-3; D gene unclear. There are 14 residues in the CDR3. CDR1 is MGHDK, CDR2 SYGVNS, per germline. Trimming removed 2 bases from V and 2 bases from J, with 8 bases in between. CDR3 loop: CASSEQSYTDTQYF. The CDR3 DNA reads TGTGCCAGCAGTGAACAGTCATACACAGATACGCAGTATTTT.

The chain uses TRBV29-1 and TRBJ1-2, with D maybe TRBD1 (5 bases). The CDR3 length is 15 residues. Trimming stripped 4 bases from V and 8 bases from J, with 23 bases between. Germline lookup yields CDR1 SQVTM and CDR2 ANQGSEA. CDR3 residues: CSVARVIDRGRGYTF. The CDR3 nucleotides are TGCAGCGTTGCTAGGGTAATAGACAGAGGCAGGGGCTACACCTTC.

The rearrangement uses TRBV6-1 and TRBJ2-5; TRBD1 matches at 7 bases. This CDR3 comprises 15 residues. Losses at the gene ends were 2 bases for V and 1 base for J; bases not matched to a gene: 4. Germline CDR1 MNHNS, CDR2 SASEGT. CDR3: CASSELTGIQETQYF. The CDR3 region has the DNA TGTGCCAGCAGTGAATTGACAGGGATCCAAGAGACCCAGTACTTC.

The J gene is TRBJ2-5, the V gene TRBV11-2; 9 nucleotides agree with TRBD2. Trimming at V came to 3 bases and at J to 4 bases, leaving 9 bases not matched to a gene. Germline V gene data show CDR1 as SGHAT and CDR2 as FQNNGV. This CDR3 spans 16 amino acids. CDR3 nucleotide sequence: TGTGCCAGCAGCTTGGTACGCGGGAGGGGAGGAGAGACCCAGTACTTC. Translated: CASSLVRGRGGETQYF.

The chain is built from TRBV10-2 and TRBJ1-6; no reliable D call. With 4 bases removed from V and 9 bases from J, the gap between germline ends came to 4 bases. The CDR3 covers 11 residues. Germline V lookup: CDR1 WSHSY, CDR2 SAAADI. CDR3 amino acids: CASSAGSPLHF. As DNA, the CDR3 is TGCGCCAGCAGTGCGGGTTCACCCCTCCACTTT.

Only a few counts were recorded for this clone. The chain employs TRBV30 and TRBJ2-3; 7 bases match TRBD1. This CDR3 contains 13 residues. The ends lost 7 bases at V and 0 bases at J; junction bases unmatched: 4. Germline assignment: CDR1 GTSNPN and CDR2 SVGIG (reference sequence). The chain's CDR3 is CASRDRSTDTQYF. CDR3 DNA sequence: TGTGCCTCCCGGGACAGAAGCACAGATACGCAGTATTTT.

The chain is built from TRBV7-2 and TRBJ2-3; tentative D call: TRBD1 (5 bases). CDR3 length: 17 residues. Germline V CDR1 and CDR2: SGHTA, FQGNSA. Trimming shortened V by 1 base and J by 2 bases, and 16 bases separated the two germline ends. The CDR3: CASSLGVFRVYTDTQYF. CDR3 sequence (DNA): TGTGCCAGCAGCTTAGGGGTATTCAGGGTGTACACAGATACGCAGTATTTT.

The V and J genes are TRBV30 and TRBJ1-2, with unresolved D. The CDR3 is 11 residues long. From germline, CDR1 is GTSNPN and CDR2 SVGIG (reference sequence). Trimming stripped 5 bases from V and 8 bases from J, with 12 bases between. The CDR3 DNA reads TGTGCCTGGGGGCCGGCTCTGGGCTACACCTTC. Translating it yields CAWGPALGYTF.

The V call is TRBV5-1, the J call TRBJ2-2; the match to TRBD2 covers 10 bases. Germline trimming cut 0 bases from V and 4 bases from J; bases unmatched to any gene: 0. The CDR3 has 15 residues. CDR1 is SGHRS and CDR2 is YFSETQ in the germline V gene. The CDR3 DNA reads TGCGCCAGCAGCTTGGTAGCGGGGGGCACCGGGGAGCTGTTTTTT. It translates to CASSLVAGGTGELFF.

The gene calls are TRBV10-2 and TRBJ1-3; D gene ambiguous. Germline lookup yields CDR1 WSHSY and CDR2 SAAADI. The CDR3 extends over 15 amino acids. V was trimmed by 5 bases and J by 0 bases, leaving 11 bases between them. CDR3: CASSRDGSSGNTIYF. Here the CDR3 DNA reads TGCGCCAGCAGTCGTGACGGGAGCTCTGGAAACACCATATATTTT.

The chain employs TRBV19 and TRBJ1-3; possible D gene TRBD1, 5 bases. Trimming removed 7 bases from V and 0 bases from J, with 13 bases in between. Germline CDR1 and CDR2: LNHDA and SQIVND (reference sequence). This CDR3 spans 15 amino acids. As DNA, the CDR3 is TGTGCCAGTACCCCGGGACTGTACTCTGGAAACACCATATATTTT. Encoded protein: CASTPGLYSGNTIYF.

This rearrangement joins TRBV18 to TRBJ1-1, with D perhaps TRBD1 (5 bases). Per the germline V gene, CDR1 is KGHSH and CDR2 is LQKENI. The CDR3 covers 14 residues. V was pared by 4 bases and J by 8 bases, with 17 bases between. This CDR3 reads CASSLRVDGGEAFF. The CDR3 DNA sequence: TGTGCCAGCTCACTGCGGGTTGACGGGGGGGAAGCTTTCTTT. Full variable domain (missing parts from reference TRBV18 and TRBJ1-1): NAGVMQNPRHLVRRRGQEARLRCSPMKGHSHVYWYRQLPEEGLKFMVYLQKENIIDESGMPKERFSAEFPKEGPSILRIQQVVRGDSAAYFCASSLRVDGGEAFFGQGTRLTVV.

The chain carries TRBV7-2 and TRBJ2-7; a weak D match, TRBD2 (5 bases). Germline lookup yields CDR1 SGHTA and CDR2 FQGNSA. Trimming removed 8 bases at V and 2 bases at J, with 13 bases between. This CDR3 has 13 amino acids. The CDR3 coding sequence is TGTGCCAGCCAGGAGGACTCCGCCTACGAGCAGTACTTC. Translated, it gives CASQEDSAYEQYF.

The chain recombines TRBV18 with TRBJ2-1, with 7 bases that match TRBD2. The CDR3 covers 18 residues. V shed 1 base and J 4 bases; nucleotides not matched to a gene: 13. The germline gives CDR1 KGHSH, CDR2 LQKENI. The CDR3 nucleotides are TGTGCCAGCTCACCACGACAAGGAACTAGCGTAAAATACAATGAGCAGTTCTTC. It translates to CASSPRQGTSVKYNEQFF.

The V gene is TRBV28, the J gene TRBJ2-1; D unresolved. The CDR3 runs to 13 residues. CDR1 is MDHEN, CDR2 SYDVKM, per germline. V lost 4 bases, J lost 6 bases, and 10 bases lay in between. CDR3 bases: TGTGCCAGCAGTTCTCCCCCTGTCAATGAGCAGTTCTTC. It yields the protein CASSSPPVNEQFF.

This chain connects TRBV6-1 to TRBJ1-3; 9 bases are shared with TRBD1. Trimming cost V 6 bases and J 1 base; bases outside gene matches: 4. Germline lookup yields CDR1 MNHNS and CDR2 SASEGT. This CDR3 has 15 residues. CDR3 in DNA: TGTGCCAGCAGGACCGGGACAGGGTCTGGAAACACCATATATTTT. Translated, it gives CASRTGTGSGNTIYF.

The rearrangement joins TRBV28 to TRBJ1-5; no definite D call. This CDR3 is built from 17 residues. Trimming left V 5 bases short and J 0 bases short, with 17 bases between. Looked up from germline, CDR1 is MDHEN and CDR2 is SYDVKM. CDR3 DNA sequence: TGTGCCAGCAGTCTTACCTCCGCGCGAAATAGCAATCAGCCCCAGCATTTT. As protein: CASSLTSARNSNQPQHF.

The chain has TRBV7-9 and TRBJ2-3; 13 bases are a match to TRBD2. The CDR3 is made up of 16 amino acids. V lost 3 bases to trimming and J lost 6 bases; unmatched junction nucleotides: 6. The germline CDR1 and CDR2 sequences are SEHNR and FQNEAQ (reference sequence). The chain's CDR3 is CASSFRTSGRSDTQYF. For the CDR3, the DNA is TGTGCCAGCAGCTTTAGGACTAGCGGGAGATCCGATACGCAGTATTTT.

The V and J genes are TRBV6-5 and TRBJ1-1; D perhaps matches TRBD1 (5 bases). Germline V gene sequence: CDR1 MNHEY, CDR2 SVGAGI. The CDR3 runs 14 residues. V lost 3 bases and J 0 bases, leaving 8 bases between the germline ends. As DNA, the CDR3 is TGTGCCAGCAGTTATGCAGGGATGAACACTGAAGCTTTCTTT. This codes for CASSYAGMNTEAFF.

The CDR3 spells CASSSTRRFDNEQFF. Here the CDR3 DNA reads TGTGCCAGCAGCTCGACTAGACGGTTCGACAATGAGCAGTTCTTC. The J gene is TRBJ2-1, the V gene TRBV7-9, with D perhaps TRBD2 (6 bases). Germline CDR1 SEHNR, CDR2 FQNEAQ (reference sequence). V lost 4 bases and J lost 5, with 15 bases in between. This CDR3 has 15 residues.

Written as DNA, the CDR3 is TGTGCCAGCAGTTTAATTTACGGGGAAGTAACCTACGAGCAGTACTTC. Amino acid sequence: CASSLIYGEVTYEQYF. The V call is TRBV27, the J call TRBJ2-7; possibly TRBD2 for D (5 bases). CDR3 length: 16 amino acids. V lost 2 bases and J 2 bases, leaving 16 bases between the germline ends. Germline V gives CDR1 MNHEY, CDR2 SMNVEV (reference sequence).

The rearrangement joins TRBV5-6 to TRBJ1-6, with TRBD1 as a possible D gene (5 bases). The CDR3 has 14 residues. Germline V gene sequence: CDR1 SGHDT, CDR2 YYEEEE. V was shortened by 1 base and J by 14 bases, with 16 bases between the two germline ends. In DNA form, the CDR3 reads TGTGCCAGCAGCTTGACTTTCGGGAGGGGTTCCCTCCACTTT. This encodes CASSLTFGRGSLHF.

This chain uses TRBV15 with TRBJ2-1; 11 positions agree with TRBD1. After removal of 3 bases from V and 13 bases from J, the junction contained 14 bases not matched to a gene. This CDR3 has 16 residues. Germline V CDR1 and CDR2: LNHNV, YYDKDF (reference sequence). The CDR3 region is CATSSTPGQGGRGQFF. The CDR3 DNA follows: TGTGCCACCAGCAGCACCCCGGGACAGGGGGGACGGGGCCAGTTCTTC.

The chain combines TRBV7-2 with TRBJ2-5; no reliable D call. V was pared by 5 bases and J by 6 bases, with 10 bases between. The CDR3 is made up of 12 amino acids. Germline V lookup: CDR1 SGHTA, CDR2 FQGNSA. CDR3 amino acids: CASSQIGQTQYF. CDR3 coding DNA: TGTGCCAGCAGCCAAATTGGGCAGACCCAGTACTTC. The entire variable domain, with the rest obtained from reference TRBV7-2 and TRBJ2-5, is as follows: GAGVSQSPSNKVTEKGKDVELRCDPISGHTALYWYRQSLGQGLEFLIYFQGNSAPDKSGLPSDRFSAERTGGSVSTLTIQRTQQEDSAVYLCASSQIGQTQYFGPGTRLLVL.

The chain is built from TRBV4-1 and TRBJ2-5, with 11 bases that match TRBD1. The CDR3 covers 15 residues. Germline CDR1 reads MGHRA; CDR2 reads YSYEKL. J lost 2 bases, V lost 5 bases, and 4 bases had no gene match. In nucleotides, the CDR3 is TGCGCCAGCAGCGCGGACAGGGGGCGACAAGAGACCCAGTACTTC. Translation gives CASSADRGRQETQYF.